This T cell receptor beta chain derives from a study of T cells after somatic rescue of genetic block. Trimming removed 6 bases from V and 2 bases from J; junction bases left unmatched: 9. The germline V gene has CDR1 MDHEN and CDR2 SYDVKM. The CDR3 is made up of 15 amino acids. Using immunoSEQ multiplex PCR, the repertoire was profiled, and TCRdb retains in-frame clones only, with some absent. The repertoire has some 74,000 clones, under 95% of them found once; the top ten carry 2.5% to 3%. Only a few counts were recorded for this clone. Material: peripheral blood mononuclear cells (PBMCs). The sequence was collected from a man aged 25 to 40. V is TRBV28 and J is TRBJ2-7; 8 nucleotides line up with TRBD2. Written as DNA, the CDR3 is TGTGCCAGCAGCCCCCCGGGACTAGAGACCTACGAGCAGTACTTC. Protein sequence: CASSPPGLETYEQYF.